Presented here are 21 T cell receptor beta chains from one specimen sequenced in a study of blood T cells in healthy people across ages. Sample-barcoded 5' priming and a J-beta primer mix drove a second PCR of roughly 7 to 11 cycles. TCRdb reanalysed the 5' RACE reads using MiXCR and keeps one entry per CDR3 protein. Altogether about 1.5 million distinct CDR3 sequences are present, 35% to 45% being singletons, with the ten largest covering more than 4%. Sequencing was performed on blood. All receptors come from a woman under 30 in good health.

This chain's CDR3 is CSAIDRLYTQYF. Here the CDR3 DNA reads TGCAGTGCCATCGACCGTTTATATACGCAGTATTTT. J is TRBJ2-3 and V is TRBV20-1; D unresolved. The CDR3 has 12 residues. Trimming pared 6 bases from V and 7 bases from J, leaving 14 bases between. Germline lookup yields CDR1 DFQATT and CDR2 SNEGSKA (reference sequence).

The CDR3 reads CASSDGFLLTREAFF. CDR3 DNA sequence: TGTGCCAGCAGTGATGGGTTCCTTCTAACCCGTGAAGCTTTCTTT. This chain links TRBV6-1 with TRBJ1-1, with no clear D. CDR3 length equals 15 residues. Trimming took off 3 bases at V and 7 bases at J, with 18 bases between the two ends. Germline V CDR1 and CDR2: MNHNS, SASEGT.

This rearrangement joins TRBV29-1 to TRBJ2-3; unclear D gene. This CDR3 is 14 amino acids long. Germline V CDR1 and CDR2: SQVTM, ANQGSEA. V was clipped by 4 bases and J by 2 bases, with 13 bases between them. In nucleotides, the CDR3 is TGCAGCGTTGGTTGGGGAATACCCACAGATACGCAGTATTTT. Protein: CSVGWGIPTDTQYF.

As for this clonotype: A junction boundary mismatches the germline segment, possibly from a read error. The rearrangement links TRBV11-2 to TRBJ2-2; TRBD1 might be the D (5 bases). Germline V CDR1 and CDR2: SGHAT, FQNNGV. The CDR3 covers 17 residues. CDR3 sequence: CAGSRNRQGKGNGELFF. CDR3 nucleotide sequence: TGTGCCGGCAGTAGAAACCGCCAGGGAAAGGGCAACGGGGAGCTGTTTTTT.

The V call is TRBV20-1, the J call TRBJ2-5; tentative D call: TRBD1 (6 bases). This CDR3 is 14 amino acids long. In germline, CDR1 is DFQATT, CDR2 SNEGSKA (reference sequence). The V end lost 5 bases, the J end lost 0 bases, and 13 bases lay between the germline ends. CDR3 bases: TGCAGTGCTCGAGGCCGGGACAACCAAGAGACCCAGTACTTC. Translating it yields CSARGRDNQETQYF.

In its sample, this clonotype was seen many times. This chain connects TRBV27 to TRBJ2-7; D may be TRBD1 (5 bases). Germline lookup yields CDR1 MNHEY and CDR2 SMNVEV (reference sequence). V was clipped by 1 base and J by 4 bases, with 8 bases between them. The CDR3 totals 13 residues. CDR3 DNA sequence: TGTGCCAGCAGTTTATTTCAGGGTTACGAGCAGTACTTC. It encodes CASSLFQGYEQYF.

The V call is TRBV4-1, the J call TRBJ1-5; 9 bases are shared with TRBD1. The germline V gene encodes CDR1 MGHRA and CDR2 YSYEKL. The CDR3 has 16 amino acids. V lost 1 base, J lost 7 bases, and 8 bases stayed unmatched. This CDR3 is CASSQGDRDAKQPQHF. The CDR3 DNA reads TGCGCCAGCAGCCAAGGGGACAGGGATGCGAAACAGCCCCAGCATTTT.

This chain's CDR3 is CASRTDTGGTEAFF. The CDR3 DNA reads TGTGCCAGCAGAACCGACACGGGCGGGACTGAAGCTTTCTTT. The genes are TRBV6-6 and TRBJ1-1; D ambiguous. Trimming left V 6 bases short and J 5 bases short, with 16 bases between. The CDR3 has 14 residues. The germline gives CDR1 MNHNY, CDR2 SVGAGI (reference sequence).

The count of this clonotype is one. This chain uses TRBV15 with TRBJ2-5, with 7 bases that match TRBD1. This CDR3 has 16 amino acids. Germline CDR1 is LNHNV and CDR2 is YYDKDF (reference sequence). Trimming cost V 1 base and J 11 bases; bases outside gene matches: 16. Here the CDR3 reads CATSRATGTDGDEQYF. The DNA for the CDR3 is TGTGCCACCAGCAGAGCCACCGGGACAGATGGCGATGAGCAGTACTTC.

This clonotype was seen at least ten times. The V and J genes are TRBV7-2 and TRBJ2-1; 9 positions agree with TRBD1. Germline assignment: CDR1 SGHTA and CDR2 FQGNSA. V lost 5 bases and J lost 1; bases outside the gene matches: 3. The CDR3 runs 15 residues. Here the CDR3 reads CASSRDRASYNEQFF. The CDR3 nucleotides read TGTGCCAGCAGCCGGGACAGGGCTTCCTACAATGAGCAGTTCTTC.

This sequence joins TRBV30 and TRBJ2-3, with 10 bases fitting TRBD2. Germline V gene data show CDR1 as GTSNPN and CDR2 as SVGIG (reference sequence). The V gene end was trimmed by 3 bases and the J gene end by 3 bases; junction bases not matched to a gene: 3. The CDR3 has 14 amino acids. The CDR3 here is CAWRPSGSTDTQYF. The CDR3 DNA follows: TGTGCCTGGAGGCCTAGCGGGAGTACAGATACGCAGTATTTT.

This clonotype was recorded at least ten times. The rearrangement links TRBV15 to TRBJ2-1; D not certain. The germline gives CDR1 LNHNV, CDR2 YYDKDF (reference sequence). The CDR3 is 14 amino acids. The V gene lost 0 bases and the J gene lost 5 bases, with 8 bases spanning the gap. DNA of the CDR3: TGTGCCACCAGCAGAGAGCGGTTAGACAATGAGCAGTTCTTC. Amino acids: CATSRERLDNEQFF.

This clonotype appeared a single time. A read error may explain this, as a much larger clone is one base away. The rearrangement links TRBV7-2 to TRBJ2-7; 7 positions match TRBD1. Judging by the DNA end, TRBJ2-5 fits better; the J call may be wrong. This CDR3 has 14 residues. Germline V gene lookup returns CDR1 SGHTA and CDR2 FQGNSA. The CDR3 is CAGSFNRGLETQYF. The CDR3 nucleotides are TGTGCCGGCAGCTTCAACAGGGGATTAGAGACCCAGTACTTC.

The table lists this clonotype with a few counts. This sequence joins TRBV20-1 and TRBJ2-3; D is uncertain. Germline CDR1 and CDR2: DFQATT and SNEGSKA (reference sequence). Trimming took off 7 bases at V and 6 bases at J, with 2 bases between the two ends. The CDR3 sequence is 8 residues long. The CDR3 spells CSGDTQYF. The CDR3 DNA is TGCAGTGGGGATACGCAGTATTTT.

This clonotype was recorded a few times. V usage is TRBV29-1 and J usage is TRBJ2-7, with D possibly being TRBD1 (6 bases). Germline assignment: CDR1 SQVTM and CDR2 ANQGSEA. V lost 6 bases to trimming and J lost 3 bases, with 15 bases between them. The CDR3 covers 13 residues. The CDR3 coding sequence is TGCAGCGTGATCCGGAAAGGGGGCTACGAGCAGTACTTC. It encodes CSVIRKGGYEQYF.

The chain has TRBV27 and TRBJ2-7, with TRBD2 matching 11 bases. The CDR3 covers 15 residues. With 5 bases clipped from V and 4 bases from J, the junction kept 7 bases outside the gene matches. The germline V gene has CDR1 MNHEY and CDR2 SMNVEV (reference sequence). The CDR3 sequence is CASSPWTSGLYEQYF. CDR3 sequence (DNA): TGTGCCAGCAGTCCCTGGACTAGCGGGCTTTACGAGCAGTACTTC.

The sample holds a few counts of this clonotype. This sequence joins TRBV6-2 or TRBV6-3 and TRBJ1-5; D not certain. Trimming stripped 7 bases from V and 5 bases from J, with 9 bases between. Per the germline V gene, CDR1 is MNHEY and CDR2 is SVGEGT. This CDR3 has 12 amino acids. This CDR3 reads CASTRRDQPQHF. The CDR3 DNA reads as TGTGCCAGCACCCGTAGAGATCAGCCCCAGCATTTT.

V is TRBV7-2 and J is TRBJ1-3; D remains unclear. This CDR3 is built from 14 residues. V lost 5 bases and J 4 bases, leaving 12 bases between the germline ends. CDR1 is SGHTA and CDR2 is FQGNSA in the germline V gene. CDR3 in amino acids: CASSQEMGGNTIYF. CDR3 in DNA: TGTGCCAGCAGCCAGGAAATGGGAGGAAACACCATATATTTT.

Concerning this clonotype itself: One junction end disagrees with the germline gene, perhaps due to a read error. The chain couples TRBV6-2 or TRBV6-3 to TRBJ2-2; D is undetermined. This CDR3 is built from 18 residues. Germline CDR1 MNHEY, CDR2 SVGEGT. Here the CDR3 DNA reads TGTGCCAGCAGTTACTCAGGCCCGTCCTTCATCCTCACCAGGGAGCTGTTTTTT. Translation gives CASSYSGPSFILTRELFF.

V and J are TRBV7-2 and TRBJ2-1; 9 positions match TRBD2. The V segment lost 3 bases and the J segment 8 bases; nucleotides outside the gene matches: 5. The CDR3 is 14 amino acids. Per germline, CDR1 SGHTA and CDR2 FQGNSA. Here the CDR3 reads CASSFGLAKDEQFF. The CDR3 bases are TGTGCCAGCAGCTTCGGACTAGCGAAGGATGAGCAGTTCTTC.

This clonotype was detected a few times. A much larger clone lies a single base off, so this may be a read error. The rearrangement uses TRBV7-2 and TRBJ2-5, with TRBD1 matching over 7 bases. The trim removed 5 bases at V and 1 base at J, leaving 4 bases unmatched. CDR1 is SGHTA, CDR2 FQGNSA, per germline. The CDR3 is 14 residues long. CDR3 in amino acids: CASSVNRGQETQYF. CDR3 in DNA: TGTGCCAGCAGCGTAAACAGGGGCCAAGAGACCCAGTACTTC.